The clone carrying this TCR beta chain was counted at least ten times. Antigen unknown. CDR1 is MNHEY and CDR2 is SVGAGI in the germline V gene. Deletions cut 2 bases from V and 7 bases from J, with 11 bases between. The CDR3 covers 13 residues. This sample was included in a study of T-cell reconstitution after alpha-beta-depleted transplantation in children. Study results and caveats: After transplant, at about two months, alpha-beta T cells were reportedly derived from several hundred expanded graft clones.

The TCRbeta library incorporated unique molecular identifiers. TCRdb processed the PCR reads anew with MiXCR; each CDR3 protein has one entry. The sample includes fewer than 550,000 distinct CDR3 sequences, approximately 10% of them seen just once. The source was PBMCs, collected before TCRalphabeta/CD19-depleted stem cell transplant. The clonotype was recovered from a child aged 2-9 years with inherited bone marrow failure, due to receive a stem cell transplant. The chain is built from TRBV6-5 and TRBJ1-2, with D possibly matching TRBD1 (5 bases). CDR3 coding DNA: TGTGCCAGCAGTTACGGGACGTTCCGTGGCTACACCTTC. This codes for CASSYGTFRGYTF.